The clone carrying this TCR beta chain was recorded many times. No antigen is known for it. The CDR3 runs to 15 residues. Trimming took 4 bases from V and 2 from J; bases not matched to a gene: 8. Germline loops: CDR1 SGHAT, CDR2 FQNNGV. These data are taken from a study of human T cells and chemical hapten exposure. In the study overall: Patients received weekly diphenylcyclopropenone doses to the scalp throughout the roughly 24-week study. Upper-back patches of 0.01% DPC were read at 6 days. Findings of the study overall: Among expanded TCRs, significantly more large CDR3 similarity clusters formed than among controls.

TCRdb fed the RACE reads into MiXCR, producing one record per CDR3 protein. The table includes 82,000 or so distinct CDR3 sequences, around 13% detected once. Time point noted: patch test 3, about 24 weeks after DPC sensitization. Regarding treatment: therapeutic diphenylcyclopropenone sensitization with weekly scalp DPC. Blood draws came before every patch-test application. The chain is built from TRBV11-2 and TRBJ2-7, with 7 bases that match TRBD1. The sequence came from a woman aged 45-60 years with alopecia areata. Some clones in this sample may be carry-over from other donors' samples. The sequenced sample was whole blood, obtained in connection with sensitization to the hapten diphenylcyclopropenone (DPC). This CDR3 is CASSSPTGRPYEQYF. CDR3 sequence (DNA): TGTGCCAGCAGCTCCCCGACAGGGCGTCCCTACGAGCAGTACTTC.